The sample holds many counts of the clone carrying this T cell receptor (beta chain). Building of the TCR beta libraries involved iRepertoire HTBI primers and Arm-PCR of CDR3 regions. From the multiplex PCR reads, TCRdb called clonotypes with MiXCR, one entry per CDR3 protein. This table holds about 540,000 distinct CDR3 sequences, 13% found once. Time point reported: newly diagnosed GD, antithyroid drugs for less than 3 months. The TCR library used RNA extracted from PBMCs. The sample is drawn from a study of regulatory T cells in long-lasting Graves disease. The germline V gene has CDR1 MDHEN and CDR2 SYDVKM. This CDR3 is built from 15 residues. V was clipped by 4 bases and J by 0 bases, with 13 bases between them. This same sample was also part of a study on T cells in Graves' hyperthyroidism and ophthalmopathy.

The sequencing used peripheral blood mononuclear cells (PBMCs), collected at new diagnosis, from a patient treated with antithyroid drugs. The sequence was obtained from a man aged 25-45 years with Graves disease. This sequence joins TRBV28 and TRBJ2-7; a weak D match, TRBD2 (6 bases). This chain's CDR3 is CASSSPHSGSYEQYF. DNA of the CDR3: TGTGCCAGCAGTTCCCCCCATAGCGGCTCCTACGAGCAGTACTTC.